This T cell receptor (beta chain) was sequenced during a study of blood T cell repertoires in COVID-19. This clone was counted a single time. Sequenced by immunoSEQ multiplex PCR; TCRdb stores in-frame clones only, minus some. The sample has 80,000 or so clones; 80% to 90% are singletons. The germline V gene has CDR1 SGHTA and CDR2 FQGNSA. The CDR3 extends over 11 amino acids. V was clipped by 3 bases and J by 8 bases, with 2 bases between them. The sequencing input was peripheral blood. The V gene is TRBV7-2, the J gene TRBJ1-6; no firm D call. This receptor was identified in a man in his 60s with COVID-19, enrolled during active disease. The CDR3 loop reads CASSFDSPLHF. The CDR3 nucleotides read TGTGCCAGCAGCTTCGATTCACCCCTCCACTTT.